This is a list of T cell receptor beta chains from one sample in a study of cytomegalovirus exposure and HLA in healthy donors. TCRdb keeps only in-frame clones here, not all; method: immunoSEQ multiplex PCR. This table holds roughly 53,000 clones. Sequencing was done on a sample of PBMCs. The receptor source for this set is a female donor in good health and CMV-seronegative. The CDR3 runs from the conserved cysteine through the conserved F or W. The order of the fields is J gene, D gene, V gene, CDR3 DNA, CDR3 protein. D genes are given only for firm matches.

J gene: TRBJ2-1; D gene: .; V gene: TRBV18; CDR3 DNA: TGTGCCAGCTCAGCGGGACCCCCGAGCTCCTACAATGAGCAGTTCTTC; CDR3 protein: CASSAGPPSSYNEQFF
J gene: TRBJ2-7; D gene: .; V gene: TRBV28; CDR3 DNA: TGTGCCAGCAGTTTGGCTAGCGTCTACGAGCAGTACTTC; CDR3 protein: CASSLASVYEQYF
J gene: TRBJ1-1; D gene: TRBD1; V gene: TRBV6-5; CDR3 DNA: TGTGCCAGCAGTTACTCAGGGGGCCCCACTGAAGCTTTCTTT; CDR3 protein: CASSYSGGPTEAFF
J gene: TRBJ1-2; D gene: TRBD1; V gene: TRBV4-3; CDR3 DNA: TGCGCCAGCAGTCGTTCCGGGACAGGGGCCGGCTACACCTTC; CDR3 protein: CASSRSGTGAGYTF
J gene: TRBJ2-7; D gene: TRBD1; V gene: TRBV6-1; CDR3 DNA: TGTGCCAGCAGTGCCTCCGGGACAGGGGAAGAAGAGCAGTACTTC; CDR3 protein: CASSASGTGEEEQYF
J gene: TRBJ2-1; D gene: .; V gene: TRBV30; CDR3 DNA: TGTGCCTGGAGCCGAGACAGAGGCAATGAGCAGTTCTTC; CDR3 protein: CAWSRDRGNEQFF
J gene: TRBJ2-2; D gene: .; V gene: TRBV2; CDR3 DNA: TGTGCCAGCAGCCCCAACATGGCTACCGGGGAGCTGTTTTTT; CDR3 protein: CASSPNMATGELFF
J gene: TRBJ2-7; D gene: TRBD2; V gene: TRBV4-1; CDR3 DNA: TGCGCCAGCAGCCTGGGACTACGGGACGAGCAGTACTTC; CDR3 protein: CASSLGLRDEQYF
J gene: TRBJ1-1; D gene: .; V gene: TRBV30; CDR3 DNA: TGTGCCTGGAGTATTGACAGGAAGAGCTCTGAAGCTTTCTTT; CDR3 protein: CAWSIDRKSSEAFF
J gene: TRBJ2-1; D gene: TRBD2; V gene: TRBV30; CDR3 DNA: TGTGCCGGAGCGGGAAGCTCCTACAATGAGCAGTTCTTC; CDR3 protein: CAGAGSSYNEQFF
J gene: TRBJ2-6; D gene: TRBD1; V gene: TRBV5-1; CDR3 DNA: TGCGCCAGCAGCTACTGGACAGGGGATCGTTCTGGGGCCAACGTCCTGACTTTC; CDR3 protein: CASSYWTGDRSGANVLTF
J gene: TRBJ2-4; D gene: TRBD1; V gene: TRBV30; CDR3 DNA: TGTGCCTGGAGTTCCGGACAGGGAAACATTCAGTACTTC; CDR3 protein: CAWSSGQGNIQYF
J gene: TRBJ2-7; D gene: TRBD1; V gene: TRBV6-6; CDR3 DNA: TGTGCCAGCAGTTACTCGACGGACAGGGTGGGAGAGCAGTACTTC; CDR3 protein: CASSYSTDRVGEQYF
J gene: TRBJ1-1; D gene: .; V gene: TRBV19; CDR3 DNA: TGTGCCAGTAGTATGGAGGCAGGGACAACTGAAGCTTTCTTT; CDR3 protein: CASSMEAGTTEAFF
J gene: TRBJ2-7; D gene: .; V gene: TRBV6-5; CDR3 DNA: TGTGCCAGCAGTTATTCGCAGGGCCTGGGCTACGAGCAGTACTTC; CDR3 protein: CASSYSQGLGYEQYF
J gene: TRBJ1-1; D gene: .; V gene: TRBV9; CDR3 DNA: TGTGCCAGCAGTACAGGGCCAGGAATGAACACTGAAGCTTTCTTT; CDR3 protein: CASSTGPGMNTEAFF